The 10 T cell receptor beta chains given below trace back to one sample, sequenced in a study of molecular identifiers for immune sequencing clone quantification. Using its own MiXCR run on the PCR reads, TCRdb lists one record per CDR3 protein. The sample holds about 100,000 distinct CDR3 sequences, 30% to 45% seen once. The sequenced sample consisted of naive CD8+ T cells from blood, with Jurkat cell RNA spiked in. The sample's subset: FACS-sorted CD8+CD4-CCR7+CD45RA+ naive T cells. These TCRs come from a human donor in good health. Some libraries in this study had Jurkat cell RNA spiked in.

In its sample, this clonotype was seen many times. CDR3 coding DNA: TGTGCCAGCAGCTTGGACGGGTTCCGCTCCTACGAGCAGTACTTC. Translated, it gives CASSLDGFRSYEQYF. The genes are TRBV5-6 and TRBJ2-7; D ambiguous. This CDR3 comprises 15 residues. V was pared by 0 bases and J by 0 bases, with 10 bases between. In germline, CDR1 is SGHDT, CDR2 YYEEEE.

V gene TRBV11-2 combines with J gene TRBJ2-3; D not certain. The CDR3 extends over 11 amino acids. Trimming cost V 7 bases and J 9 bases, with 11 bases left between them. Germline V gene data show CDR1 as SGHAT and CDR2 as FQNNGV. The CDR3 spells CASNSAETQYF. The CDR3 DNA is TGTGCCAGCAACTCGGCTGAAACGCAGTATTTT.

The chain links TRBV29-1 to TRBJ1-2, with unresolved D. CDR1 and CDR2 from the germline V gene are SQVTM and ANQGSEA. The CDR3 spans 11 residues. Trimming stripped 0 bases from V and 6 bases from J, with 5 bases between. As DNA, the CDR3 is TGCAGCGTTGAAGAGGAGGATGGCTACACCTTC. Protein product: CSVEEEDGYTF.

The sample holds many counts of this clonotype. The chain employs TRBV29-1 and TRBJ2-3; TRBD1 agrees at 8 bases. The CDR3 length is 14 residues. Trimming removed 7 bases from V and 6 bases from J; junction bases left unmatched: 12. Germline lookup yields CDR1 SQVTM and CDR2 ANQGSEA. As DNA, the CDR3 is TGCAGCGGGGAAGAGACAGGGGTTCGGGATACGCAGTATTTT. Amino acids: CSGEETGVRDTQYF.

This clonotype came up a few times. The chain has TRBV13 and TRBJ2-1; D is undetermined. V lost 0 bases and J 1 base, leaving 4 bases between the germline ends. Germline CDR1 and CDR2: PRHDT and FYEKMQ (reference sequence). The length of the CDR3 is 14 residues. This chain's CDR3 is CASSLGLSYNEQFF. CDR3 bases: TGTGCCAGCAGCTTAGGCCTATCCTACAATGAGCAGTTCTTC.

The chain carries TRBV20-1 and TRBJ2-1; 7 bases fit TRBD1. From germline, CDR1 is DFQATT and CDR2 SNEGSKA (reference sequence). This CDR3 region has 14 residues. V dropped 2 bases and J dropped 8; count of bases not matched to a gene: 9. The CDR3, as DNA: TGCAGTGCTAGAATTCTACAGGGGCGGTATGAGCAGTTCTTC. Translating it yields CSARILQGRYEQFF.

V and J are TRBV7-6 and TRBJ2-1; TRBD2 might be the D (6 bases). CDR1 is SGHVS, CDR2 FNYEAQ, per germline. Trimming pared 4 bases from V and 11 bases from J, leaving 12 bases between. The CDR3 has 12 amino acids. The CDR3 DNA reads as TGTGCCAGCAGCTCCGAGCGGGTAAAGCAGTTCTTC. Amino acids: CASSSERVKQFF.

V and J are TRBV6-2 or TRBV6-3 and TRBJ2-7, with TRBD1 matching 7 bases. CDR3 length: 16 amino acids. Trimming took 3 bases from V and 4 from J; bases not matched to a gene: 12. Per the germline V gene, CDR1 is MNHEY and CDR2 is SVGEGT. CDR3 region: CASSYSPGQWGYEQYF. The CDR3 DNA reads TGTGCCAGCAGTTATTCTCCGGGACAGTGGGGGTACGAGCAGTACTTC.

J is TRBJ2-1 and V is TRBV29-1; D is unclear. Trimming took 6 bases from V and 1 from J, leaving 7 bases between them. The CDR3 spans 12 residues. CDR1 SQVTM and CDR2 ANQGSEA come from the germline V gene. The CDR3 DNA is TGCAGCGTCGCCGGTTCCTACAATGAGCAGTTCTTC. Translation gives CSVAGSYNEQFF.

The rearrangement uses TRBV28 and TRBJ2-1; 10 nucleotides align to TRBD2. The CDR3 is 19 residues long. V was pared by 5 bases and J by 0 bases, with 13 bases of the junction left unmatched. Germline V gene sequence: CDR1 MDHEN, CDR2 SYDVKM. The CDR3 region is CASSVEGLAGVLSYNEQFF. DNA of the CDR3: TGTGCCAGCAGTGTAGAGGGGCTAGCGGGGGTTCTCTCCTACAATGAGCAGTTCTTC.